The 5 T cell receptor beta chains reported below all come from one sample, sequenced in a study of Graves' ophthalmopathy and Graves' hyperthyroidism (dated by TCRdb to 2017 to 2018). The instrument given in TCRdb is Illumina HiSeq 2000. For repertoire sequencing, the TCR beta CDR3 regions were amplified from RNA transcripts. HTBI primers and the Qiagen OneStep RT-PCR kit were used in a first-round RT-PCR, which was followed by a second-round multiplex PCR, size selection and purification. Clones were called with MiXCR by TCRdb after fastp trimmed the public reads at Q25, and only in-frame beta chains were retained. Identical CDR3 proteins give one entry, which carries the most common genes and DNA. The sample table holds approximately 460,000 distinct CDR3 sequences, of which over 13% were seen once. The biggest ten clones account for 9.8% of the sample. The sequenced sample consisted of blood. Source of these receptors: a woman in her twenties or thirties with Graves' ophthalmopathy. Donor details come from another sample of the same person, matched by shared clones.

There are many counts of this clonotype. Here the CDR3 DNA reads TGTGCCAGCAGCCCAGGAAGGACGAACACTGAAGCTTTCTTT. This translates into CASSPGRTNTEAFF. The V and J genes are TRBV12-3 or TRBV12-4 and TRBJ1-1; D remains ambiguous. Trimming removed 6 bases at V and 1 base at J, with 12 bases between. There are 14 residues in the CDR3.

The chain uses TRBV27 and TRBJ2-7; D may match TRBD1 or TRBD2 (5 bases each). The V gene's germline CDR1 is MNHEY and CDR2 SMNVEV (reference sequence). CDR3 length: 17 amino acids. Between the trimmed V and J ends, which lost 6 bases and 7 bases, there was a span of 28 bases. The CDR3 region is CASSHTLTAAAWGEQYF. The DNA of the CDR3 is TGTGCCAGCAGCCATACCCTGACAGCGGCGGCGTGGGGGGAGCAGTACTTC.

This clonotype was picked up many times. The chain uses TRBV28 and TRBJ1-1, with 9 nucleotides matching TRBD1. CDR3 size: 15 residues. Germline loops: CDR1 MDHEN, CDR2 SYDVKM. The V gene end was trimmed by 6 bases and the J gene end by 4 bases; junction bases not matched to a gene: 9. CDR3 residues: CASSPAGQGITEAFF. In nucleotides, the CDR3 is TGTGCCAGCAGCCCAGCGGGACAGGGTATCACTGAAGCTTTCTTT.

This clonotype was seen many times. The gene calls are TRBV13 and TRBJ1-1; D possibly corresponds to TRBD1 (5 bases). The germline V gene encodes CDR1 PRHDT and CDR2 FYEKMQ (reference sequence). This CDR3 has 15 residues. V was trimmed by 5 bases and J by 3 bases, leaving 16 bases between them. In nucleotides, the CDR3 is TGTGCCAGCAGCCCACAAGGGACGGCGGACACTGAAGCTTTCTTT. Translation: CASSPQGTADTEAFF. Drawing the rest from reference TRBV13 and TRBJ1-1, the complete variable domain is AAGVIQSPRHLIKEKRETATLKCYPIPRHDTVYWYQQGPGQDPQFLISFYEKMQSDKGSIPDRFSAQQFSDYHSELNMSSLELGDSALYFCASSPQGTADTEAFFGQGTRLTVV.

Ten or more counts support this clonotype. The chain recombines TRBV7-6 with TRBJ2-5, with D perhaps matching TRBD1 (5 bases). V was clipped by 5 bases and J by 5 bases, with 9 bases between them. CDR3 length: 12 residues. CDR1 SGHVS and CDR2 FNYEAQ come from the germline V gene. CDR3 region: CASSKGWETQYF. The CDR3 DNA reads as TGTGCCAGCAGCAAGGGGTGGGAGACCCAGTACTTC.